The 30 T cell receptor beta chains given below trace back to one sample, sequenced in a study of blood T cell repertoires in COVID-19. Sequencing used immunoSEQ multiplex PCR; TCRdb keeps in-frame clones, though not all of them. The sample records 300,000 or so clones, 86% being singletons. The specimen was PBMCs or T cells enriched from blood (not recorded which). These receptors originate from a woman younger than 30 who had recovered from COVID-19.

V usage is TRBV28 and J usage is TRBJ1-5, with TRBD1 matching over 10 bases. Looked up from germline, CDR1 is MDHEN and CDR2 is SYDVKM. This CDR3 spans 16 amino acids. V trimming: 3 bases; J trimming: 1 base; junction bases outside the gene matches: 3. The CDR3, as DNA: TGTGCCAGCAGTTTTAGGGGACAGGGGAGCAATCAGCCCCAGCATTTT. Protein product: CASSFRGQGSNQPQHF.

The genes are TRBV11-2 and TRBJ1-2; 7 nucleotides agree with TRBD1. Unmatched junction bases numbered 2, after V lost 3 bases and J lost 7 bases. Per germline, CDR1 SGHAT and CDR2 FQNNGV. The CDR3 is 12 amino acids. The CDR3 sequence: CASSFQGVGYTF. The CDR3 coding sequence is TGTGCCAGCAGCTTTCAGGGGGTTGGCTACACCTTC.

The chain recombines TRBV3-1 (or the pseudogene TRBV3-2) with TRBJ2-1; 10 bases are a match to TRBD2. Germline assignment: CDR1 LGHDT and CDR2 YNNKEL (reference sequence). This CDR3 region has 15 residues. V lost 1 base to trimming and J lost 3 bases; unmatched junction nucleotides: 0. The CDR3 protein is CASSQVAGGYNEQFF. The CDR3 nucleotides read TGTGCCAGCAGCCAAGTAGCGGGGGGCTACAATGAGCAGTTCTTC.

The chain couples TRBV7-6 to TRBJ1-2; 7 bases are a match to TRBD1. Unmatched junction bases numbered 7, after V lost 1 base and J lost 5 bases. The CDR3 runs 15 residues. Germline V lookup: CDR1 SGHVS, CDR2 FNYEAQ. As DNA, the CDR3 is TGTGCCAGCAGCTTAGGGACAGGACAGAATTATGGCTACACCTTC. Its protein product is CASSLGTGQNYGYTF.

This sequence joins TRBV18 and TRBJ1-3; unclear D gene. CDR1 and CDR2 from the germline V gene are KGHSH and LQKENI. This CDR3 is 16 amino acids long. V dropped 2 bases and J dropped 0 bases, with 11 bases sitting between them. Written as DNA, the CDR3 is TGTGCCAGCTCACCAGGAGTGCTCAGCTCTGGAAACACCATATATTTT. Amino acids: CASSPGVLSSGNTIYF.

The rearrangement joins TRBV13 to TRBJ1-2; D perhaps matches TRBD1 (5 bases). With 5 bases removed from V and 3 bases from J, the gap between germline ends came to 13 bases. Germline loops: CDR1 PRHDT, CDR2 FYEKMQ (reference sequence). This CDR3 has 14 residues. The CDR3 spells CASSPSGYYYGYTF. The CDR3, as DNA: TGTGCCAGCAGCCCCTCAGGGTATTACTATGGCTACACCTTC.

The V and J genes are TRBV6-1 and TRBJ1-2, with 7 bases fitting TRBD1. The CDR3 runs 16 residues. Trimming took 4 bases from V and 2 from J; bases not matched to a gene: 10. Germline CDR1 reads MNHNS; CDR2 reads SASEGT. The CDR3 loop reads CASSGLQGRENYGYTF. The CDR3 DNA reads as TGTGCCAGCAGTGGTTTACAGGGGAGAGAAAACTATGGCTACACCTTC.

The CDR3: CASSPPGQGNYGYTF. CDR3 DNA: TGTGCCAGCTCACCACCGGGACAGGGGAACTATGGCTACACCTTC. The chain employs TRBV18 and TRBJ1-2; 10 nucleotides align to TRBD1. The CDR3 sequence is 15 residues long. V shed 0 bases and J 2 bases; nucleotides not matched to a gene: 0. Germline CDR1 and CDR2: KGHSH and LQKENI.

The gene calls are TRBV9 and TRBJ2-1; 7 positions agree with TRBD1. V dropped 4 bases and J dropped 8; count of bases not matched to a gene: 9. Germline V gives CDR1 SGDLS, CDR2 YYNGEE. The CDR3 contains 14 residues. The CDR3 DNA is TGTGCCAGCAGCCCCAATACAGGGGTGGATGAGCAGTTCTTC. As protein: CASSPNTGVDEQFF.

V is TRBV7-9 and J is TRBJ1-3; no definite D call. The ends were cut back, 5 bases at V and 4 bases at J, with 6 bases in the middle. CDR1 and CDR2 (germline): SEHNR, FQNEAQ (reference sequence). The CDR3 is 12 amino acids. The DNA of the CDR3 is TGTGCCAGCAGCGTACAAGGAAACACCATATATTTT. Amino acid sequence: CASSVQGNTIYF.

This chain links TRBV5-8 with TRBJ2-7; 9 positions agree with TRBD1. The CDR3 is 15 amino acids. Germline V gene sequence: CDR1 SGHTS, CDR2 YDEGEE. The J segment lost 2 bases and the V segment lost 1 base, leaving 4 bases of the junction unmatched. The chain's CDR3 is CASSLFRDRAYEQYF. The CDR3 nucleotides are TGTGCCAGCAGCTTGTTTCGGGACAGGGCCTACGAGCAGTACTTC.

CDR3 loop: CASSLAQGVNTEAFF. The CDR3, as DNA: TGTGCCAGCAGCTTAGCCCAGGGTGTGAACACTGAAGCTTTCTTT. The rearrangement uses TRBV7-9 and TRBJ1-1, with TRBD1 as a possible D gene (5 bases). Germline V lookup: CDR1 SEHNR, CDR2 FQNEAQ (reference sequence). Trimming pared 0 bases from V and 0 bases from J, leaving 8 bases between. The CDR3 consists of 15 residues. The entire variable domain, with the rest obtained from reference TRBV7-9 and TRBJ1-1, is as follows: DTGVSQNPRHKITKRGQNVTFRCDPISEHNRLYWYRQTLGQGPEFLTYFQNEAQLEKSRLLSDRFSAERPKGSFSTLEIQRTEQGDSAMYLCASSLAQGVNTEAFFGQGTRLTVV.

The V call is TRBV19, the J call TRBJ1-2, with 8 bases fitting TRBD1. Germline CDR1 reads LNHDA; CDR2 reads SQIVND (reference sequence). CDR3 length: 15 residues. Trimming cost V 2 bases and J 4 bases; bases outside gene matches: 6. This CDR3 is CASSIIIQGVYGYTF. The CDR3 DNA reads as TGTGCCAGTAGTATAATCATACAGGGGGTCTATGGCTACACCTTC.

The chain couples TRBV30 to TRBJ1-6; D might be TRBD1 (5 bases). This CDR3 is built from 16 residues. V gave up 2 bases and J gave up 5 bases, with 16 bases separating them. Germline lookup yields CDR1 GTSNPN and CDR2 SVGIG (reference sequence). Here the CDR3 DNA reads TGTGCCTGGAGTTCGCCAGGGAGGGTTAATAATTCACCCCTCCACTTT. It is translated as CAWSSPGRVNNSPLHF.

The chain uses TRBV9 and TRBJ2-5, with 12 positions matching TRBD2. There are 16 residues in the CDR3. Germline V gives CDR1 SGDLS, CDR2 YYNGEE. V lost 0 bases and J lost 8; bases outside the gene matches: 8. CDR3 DNA sequence: TGTGCCAGCAGCGTAGCTAGCGGGAGGGCCGAGGAAACCCAGTACTTC. Its translation: CASSVASGRAEETQYF. Full variable domain (missing parts from reference TRBV9 and TRBJ2-5): DSGVTQTPKHLITATGQRVTLRCSPRSGDLSVYWYQQSLDQGLQFLIQYYNGEERAKGNILERFSAQQFPDLHSELNLSSLELGDSALYFCASSVASGRAEETQYFGPGTRLLVL.

Written as DNA, the CDR3 is TGCAGCGTTGAGGCAAACACTGAAGCTTTCTTT. Translating it yields CSVEANTEAFF. V and J are TRBV29-1 and TRBJ1-1, with D uncertain. Germline CDR1 and CDR2: SQVTM and ANQGSEA. V lost 3 bases to trimming and J lost 2 bases, with 4 bases between them. The CDR3 covers 11 residues.

This chain uses TRBV5-6 with TRBJ2-3; D possibly corresponds to TRBD1 (5 bases). This CDR3 has 13 residues. Germline V CDR1 and CDR2: SGHDT, YYEEEE. V lost 2 bases and J lost 2, with 6 bases in between. Here the CDR3 DNA reads TGTGCCAGCAGCTTAGGGGCCACAGATACGCAGTATTTT. The encoded protein is CASSLGATDTQYF.

The chain couples TRBV28 to TRBJ1-2; weak D call: TRBD1 (5 bases). Trimming shortened V by 4 bases and J by 8 bases, and 11 bases separated the two germline ends. Germline V gives CDR1 MDHEN, CDR2 SYDVKM. The CDR3 covers 12 residues. The CDR3 here is CASSSPRVGYTF. The CDR3 DNA reads as TGTGCCAGCAGTTCCCCCAGGGTCGGCTACACCTTC.

V gene TRBV2 combines with J gene TRBJ1-1; D is perhaps TRBD1 (5 bases). CDR3 size: 14 residues. Germline V CDR1 and CDR2: SNHLY, FYNNEI. V lost 4 bases, J lost 6 bases, and 15 bases lay in between. The CDR3 region is CASSVGWSGAEAFF. CDR3 coding DNA: TGTGCCAGCAGTGTCGGGTGGTCGGGGGCTGAAGCTTTCTTT.

The chain uses TRBV7-6 and TRBJ1-3, with a weak D call TRBD1 (6 bases). The CDR3 loop spans 15 amino acids. Trimming removed 4 bases at V and 0 bases at J, with 10 bases between. The germline gives CDR1 SGHVS, CDR2 FNYEAQ. The CDR3 reads CASSSRDNSGNTIYF. The CDR3 DNA sequence: TGTGCCAGCAGCTCCCGGGACAACTCTGGAAACACCATATATTTT.

In nucleotides, the CDR3 is TGTGCCAGTAACCTAATTTTCCGCGGGAACACTGAAGCTTTCTTT. This codes for CASNLIFRGNTEAFF. The genes are TRBV19 and TRBJ1-1; no clear D. This CDR3 spans 15 amino acids. V lost 7 bases and J 1 base, leaving 16 bases between the germline ends. Looked up from germline, CDR1 is LNHDA and CDR2 is SQIVND (reference sequence).

The V and J genes are TRBV19 and TRBJ1-6; D is unclear. The CDR3 is made up of 15 amino acids. V gave up 5 bases and J gave up 11 bases, with 19 bases separating them. CDR1 and CDR2 (germline): LNHDA, SQIVND (reference sequence). The CDR3, as DNA: TGTGCCAGTAGTTTCACAGATTCGAATTGGCCACCCCTCCACTTT. Translated, it gives CASSFTDSNWPPLHF.

The genes are TRBV5-6 and TRBJ2-3; perhaps TRBD2 as D (6 bases). Germline lookup yields CDR1 SGHDT and CDR2 YYEEEE. The V end was cut by 0 bases, the J end by 0 bases, with 8 bases between. CDR3 length: 15 amino acids. The CDR3: CASSLGSGSTDTQYF. Written as DNA, the CDR3 is TGTGCCAGCAGCTTGGGTAGCGGCAGCACAGATACGCAGTATTTT. Using reference TRBV5-6 and TRBJ2-3 for the parts outside the CDR3, the full variable domain is DAGVTQSPTHLIKTRGQQVTLRCSPKSGHDTVSWYQQALGQGPQFIFQYYEEEERQRGNFPDRFSGHQFPNYSSELNVNALLLGDSALYLCASSLGSGSTDTQYFGPGTRLTVL.

V usage is TRBV4-1 and J usage is TRBJ2-7; 10 bases map to TRBD2. V gave up 0 bases and J gave up 4 bases; unmatched junction bases: 6. The CDR3 runs to 16 residues. From germline, CDR1 is MGHRA and CDR2 YSYEKL. The CDR3 sequence: CASSQEPTSGVYEQYF. For the CDR3, the DNA is TGCGCCAGCAGCCAAGAACCTACTAGCGGGGTTTACGAGCAGTACTTC.

The rearrangement links TRBV28 to TRBJ2-3; TRBD1 matches 7 bases. With V trimmed by 3 bases and J by 2 bases, 14 bases remained unmatched. This CDR3 has 18 residues. Looked up from germline, CDR1 is MDHEN and CDR2 is SYDVKM. This CDR3 is CASSFYGEGTVLTDTQYF. The DNA for the CDR3 is TGTGCCAGCAGTTTCTACGGTGAGGGGACAGTACTCACAGATACGCAGTATTTT. Full variable domain (outside the CDR3, taken from reference TRBV28 and TRBJ2-3): DVKVTQSSRYLVKRTGEKVFLECVQDMDHENMFWYRQDPGLGLRLIYFSYDVKMKEKGDIPEGYSVSREKKERFSLILESASTNQTSMYLCASSFYGEGTVLTDTQYFGPGTRLTVL.

The chain recombines TRBV19 with TRBJ1-3; D is unresolved. The CDR3 contains 14 residues. The V end was cut by 4 bases, the J end by 0 bases, with 7 bases between. CDR1 is LNHDA and CDR2 is SQIVND in the germline V gene (reference sequence). CDR3 bases: TGTGCCAGTAGTAACCAGGCCTCTGGAAACACCATATATTTT. Amino acid sequence: CASSNQASGNTIYF. The variable domain in full, with the rest retrieved from reference TRBV19 and TRBJ1-3, is DGGITQSPKYLFRKEGQNVTLSCEQNLNHDAMYWYRQDPGQGLRLIYYSQIVNDFQKGDIAEGYSVSREKKESFPLTVTSAQKNPTAFYLCASSNQASGNTIYFGEGSWLTVV.

The chain has TRBV10-3 and TRBJ1-3; D may be TRBD1 (5 bases). V was clipped by 0 bases and J by 0 bases, with 12 bases between them. In germline, CDR1 is ENHRY, CDR2 SYGVKD. CDR3 length equals 17 residues. CDR3 sequence (DNA): TGTGCCATCAGTGAGTCGGTGTCAAGGGGCTCTGGAAACACCATATATTTT. It translates to CAISESVSRGSGNTIYF.

This clone was detected only a few times. J is TRBJ2-5 and V is TRBV29-1; 10 nucleotides match TRBD2. The CDR3 contains 14 residues. Germline assignment: CDR1 SQVTM and CDR2 ANQGSEA. The ends lost 4 bases at V and 4 bases at J; junction bases unmatched: 6. This CDR3 is CSVVGAGGGETQYF. The CDR3 coding sequence is TGCAGCGTTGTAGGAGCGGGAGGGGGAGAGACCCAGTACTTC. The entire variable domain, with the rest obtained from reference TRBV29-1 and TRBJ2-5, is as follows: SAVISQKPSRDICQRGTSLTIQCQVDSQVTMMFWYRQQPGQSLTLIATANQGSEATYESGFVIDKFPISRPNLTFSTLTVSNMSPEDSSIYLCSVVGAGGGETQYFGPGTRLLVL.

Remarks on this clone: One junction end disagrees with the germline gene, perhaps due to a read error. The chain recombines TRBV4-2 with TRBJ1-6; 7 positions agree with TRBD1. There are 18 residues in the CDR3. In germline, CDR1 is LGHNA, CDR2 YNFKEQ. CDR3 residues: CASSQVRQGQTYNSPLHF. The CDR3 nucleotides read TGTGCCAGCAGCCAAGTGCGACAGGGACAGACCTACAATTCACCCCTCCACTTT.

To note about this clone: The same CDR3 is also encoded by other DNA sequences in this sample. The genes are TRBV6-1 and TRBJ2-2; D remains ambiguous. Germline lookup yields CDR1 MNHNS and CDR2 SASEGT. There are 13 residues in the CDR3. V lost 2 bases and J 3 bases, leaving 4 bases between the germline ends. In DNA, the CDR3 is TGTGCCAGCAGTGAATCGGACACCGGGGAGCTGTTTTTT. It yields the protein CASSESDTGELFF.